This TCR beta chain comes out of a study of OX40 agonist ivuxolimab in advanced cancers. Study-wide background: Patients were dosed with the agonistic anti-OX40 (CD134) antibody ivuxolimab.

Here immunoSEQ multiplex PCR was the method, and the copy in TCRdb shows in-frame clones only, minus some. The sample records approximately 91,000 clones, 87% being singletons. Overall study findings and caveats: CD8+ T cells were the subset that, on average, had more expanded clones than CD4+. In the 0.1-3.0 mg/kg groups, partial responders showed among the lowest expansion.

The study sampled blood at baseline, cycle 4 day 1, and cycle 7 day 1. This clone was detected only a few times. Antigen unknown. The CDR3 runs 12 residues. The germline V and J ends were trimmed by 7 bases and 3 bases, with 9 bases remaining between them. CDR1 is LNHDA and CDR2 is SQIVND in the germline V gene (reference sequence). This TCR derives from an adult with an advanced solid tumor such as melanoma, head and neck, liver or kidney cancer. The chain has TRBV19 and TRBJ1-2; D gene ambiguous. Sequencing used CD4+ or CD8+ T cells sorted from blood, obtained in a trial of the OX40 agonist ivuxolimab. CDR3 sequence reads: CASTQSDYGYTF. The CDR3 nucleotides read TGTGCCAGTACCCAGTCGGACTATGGCTACACCTTC.